Following are 13 T cell receptor beta chains from one sample sequenced in a study of human T cells and chemical hapten exposure. Described time point: patch test 2, 6 weeks after DPC sensitization. The treatment here: therapeutic diphenylcyclopropenone sensitization with weekly scalp DPC. MiXCR, run by TCRdb on the RACE reads, gives a single entry per CDR3 protein. The table includes around 82,000 distinct CDR3 sequences, 6.6% detected once. The source was whole blood, collected in connection with sensitization to the hapten diphenylcyclopropenone (DPC). The source is a young woman with alopecia areata. Some clones in this sample may be carry-over from other donors' samples.

This clonotype was seen repeatedly, ten times or more. This chain uses TRBV6-6 with TRBJ2-7; 10 bases align to TRBD2. Trimming took 6 bases from V and 2 from J; bases not matched to a gene: 7. CDR3 length: 15 amino acids. The germline CDR1 and CDR2 sequences are MNHNY and SVGAGI (reference sequence). The CDR3 sequence is CASRAASGGTYEQYF. For the CDR3, the DNA is TGTGCCAGCAGGGCAGCTAGCGGGGGCACCTACGAGCAGTACTTC.

This clonotype was found many times. This chain links TRBV5-1 with TRBJ1-2; D is ambiguous. The V gene's germline CDR1 is SGHRS and CDR2 YFSETQ. This CDR3 has 14 amino acids. Trimming took off 2 bases at V and 4 bases at J, with 12 bases between the two ends. The CDR3 DNA is TGCGCCAGCAGCTTCGCACCGGCGGGCTATGGCTACACCTTC. Translation gives CASSFAPAGYGYTF.

This clonotype was counted only a few times. This chain uses TRBV18 with TRBJ1-1; no reliable D call. CDR1 KGHSH and CDR2 LQKENI come from the germline V gene. Trimming pared 0 bases from V and 8 bases from J, leaving 13 bases between. CDR3 length: 14 amino acids. As DNA, the CDR3 is TGTGCCAGCTCACCACCGCACCGGGGTTCGGAAGCTTTCTTT. It encodes CASSPPHRGSEAFF. Variable domain in full (rest from reference TRBV18 and TRBJ1-1): NAGVMQNPRHLVRRRGQEARLRCSPMKGHSHVYWYRQLPEEGLKFMVYLQKENIIDESGMPKERFSAEFPKEGPSILRIQQVVRGDSAAYFCASSPPHRGSEAFFGQGTRLTVV.

Ten or more counts support this clonotype. The CDR3 sequence: CASSVVPAGGTDTQYF. CDR3 DNA: TGTGCCAGCAGCGTAGTGCCAGCGGGGGGCACAGATACGCAGTATTTT. The V and J genes are TRBV9 and TRBJ2-3; 8 bases are a match to TRBD2. Germline V gives CDR1 SGDLS, CDR2 YYNGEE. After removal of 0 bases from V and 1 base from J, the junction contained 4 bases not matched to a gene. The CDR3 is 16 residues long. The full variable domain, rest sourced from reference TRBV9 and TRBJ2-3, is DSGVTQTPKHLITATGQRVTLRCSPRSGDLSVYWYQQSLDQGLQFLIQYYNGEERAKGNILERFSAQQFPDLHSELNLSSLELGDSALYFCASSVVPAGGTDTQYFGPGTRLTVL.

This clonotype was counted at least ten times. The CDR3 nucleotides read TGCAGTGCCAGCAGGGGGACTGAAGCTTTCTTT. It is translated as CSASRGTEAFF. V gene TRBV20-1 combines with J gene TRBJ1-1; 7 positions agree with TRBD1. CDR3 size: 11 residues. V shed 6 bases and J 5 bases; nucleotides not matched to a gene: 3. The V gene's germline CDR1 is DFQATT and CDR2 SNEGSKA (reference sequence).

The chain links TRBV7-9 to TRBJ2-6, with D possibly being TRBD2 (6 bases). Between the trimmed V and J ends, which lost 1 base and 0 bases, there was a span of 10 bases. Looked up from germline, CDR1 is SEHNR and CDR2 is FQNEAQ (reference sequence). The CDR3 covers 17 residues. CDR3 nucleotides: TGTGCCAGCAGCTTAGGGGACTCCAGCTCTGGGGCCAACGTCCTGACTTTC. Translating it yields CASSLGDSSSGANVLTF.

This clonotype was counted between two and nine times. The genes are TRBV2 and TRBJ1-2; D gene unclear. Per the germline V gene, CDR1 is SNHLY and CDR2 is FYNNEI. This CDR3 spans 13 amino acids. Between the trimmed V and J ends, which lost 9 bases and 4 bases, there was a span of 15 bases. Here the CDR3 reads CASTSGNLYGYTF. The CDR3, as DNA: TGTGCCAGTACCTCCGGGAACCTCTATGGCTACACCTTC.

In this sample, this clonotype turned up many times. V usage is TRBV29-1 and J usage is TRBJ1-2; TRBD1 might be the D (6 bases). V was shortened by 5 bases and J by 2 bases, with 18 bases between the two germline ends. CDR1 and CDR2 (germline): SQVTM, ANQGSEA. This CDR3 region has 15 residues. DNA for the CDR3: TGCAGCGTTCAGGCGTATTGGGGGCGCAACTATGGCTACACCTTC. This encodes CSVQAYWGRNYGYTF.

This clonotype was seen a handful of times. This chain links TRBV20-1 with TRBJ1-2, with TRBD1 matching over 9 bases. The CDR3 contains 15 residues. V was pared by 4 bases and J by 4 bases, with 10 bases of the junction left unmatched. Looked up from germline, CDR1 is DFQATT and CDR2 is SNEGSKA (reference sequence). For the CDR3, the DNA is TGCAGTGCTACTAGCACGGGACAGGGAAGCTATGGCTACACCTTC. Protein: CSATSTGQGSYGYTF.

This clonotype was counted many times. This sequence joins TRBV4-1 and TRBJ1-4, with TRBD1 identical over 8 bases. Trimming removed 1 base from V and 2 bases from J; junction bases left unmatched: 9. CDR3 size: 18 residues. Per the germline V gene, CDR1 is MGHRA and CDR2 is YSYEKL. The chain's CDR3 is CASSQVQARGLTNEKLFF. The DNA for the CDR3 is TGCGCCAGCAGCCAAGTCCAGGCCAGGGGGCTTACTAATGAAAAACTGTTTTTT.

This clonotype was recorded at least ten times. The chain carries TRBV4-1 and TRBJ1-1; 9 nucleotides agree with TRBD1. Germline V lookup: CDR1 MGHRA, CDR2 YSYEKL. The CDR3 length is 15 residues. The junction had 10 bases not matched to a gene; V was cut back by 6 bases and J by 5 bases. Written as DNA, the CDR3 is TGCGCCAGCAGTCAGACAGGGACAGGGCCAACTGAAGCTTTCTTT. As protein: CASSQTGTGPTEAFF.

A note on this clonotype: A much larger clone differs from this one at a single base, so this may be a read error. The V gene is TRBV29-1, the J gene TRBJ1-2; 7 bases align to TRBD1. CDR3 length: 13 residues. V was clipped by 6 bases and J by 7 bases; unmatched bases: 11. CDR1 and CDR2 (germline): SQVTM, ANQGSEA. CDR3 in DNA: TGCAGCGTGAAGACAGGGAGGGGTGGTGGCTACACCTTC. Translation gives CSVKTGRGGGYTF.

This clonotype was counted ten times or more. The genes are TRBV2 and TRBJ2-7; D gene unclear. Trimming stripped 4 bases from V and 6 bases from J, with 16 bases between. This CDR3 contains 14 residues. The germline CDR1 and CDR2 sequences are SNHLY and FYNNEI. The DNA of the CDR3 is TGTGCCAGCAGTGTTAGGGTGGGATCCATCGAGCAGTACTTC. It encodes CASSVRVGSIEQYF. The whole variable domain, filled in from reference TRBV2 and TRBJ2-7, reads EPEVTQTPSHQVTQMGQEVILRCVPISNHLYFYWYRQILGQKVEFLVSFYNNEISEKSEIFDDQFSVERPDGSNFTLKIRSTKLEDSAMYFCASSVRVGSIEQYFGPGTRLTVT.